The 12 T cell receptor beta chains below come from one sample, sequenced in a study of T cells in Graves' hyperthyroidism and ophthalmopathy. Regions amplified from RNA transcripts were the TCR beta CDR3 regions. Primed by the HTBI set, a first-round RT-PCR was run on the TCR CDR3. TCRdb redid the calling of the multiplex PCR reads with MiXCR, one entry per CDR3 protein. The sample yields hundreds of thousands of distinct CDR3 sequences, approximately 15% seen once. Sequenced: blood. These receptors all come from a woman aged 40 to 50 with Graves' ophthalmopathy.

Points on this clonotype: This sequence may be a read error, since a much larger clone differs from it by one base. This chain uses TRBV2 with TRBJ2-2; perhaps TRBD2 as D (5 bases). Germline CDR1 is SNHLY and CDR2 is FYNNEI. The CDR3 length is 16 residues. CDR3 region: CASSEASPGYTGELLF. In DNA form, the CDR3 reads TGTGCCAGCAGTGAAGCGTCCCCGGGTTACACCGGGGAGCTGCTTTTT.

This clonotype was recorded many times. This chain connects TRBV6-1 to TRBJ1-1; D perhaps matches TRBD1 (6 bases). The germline CDR1 and CDR2 sequences are MNHNS and SASEGT. This CDR3 is built from 15 residues. V lost 6 bases and J 3 bases, leaving 17 bases between the germline ends. CDR3 loop: CASRGGRDLYTEAFF. The CDR3 DNA is TGTGCCAGCAGAGGGGGGAGAGATCTCTACACTGAAGCTTTCTTT.

This clonotype came up many times. This rearrangement joins TRBV5-1 to TRBJ2-4, with 13 nucleotides matching TRBD2. The V gene end was trimmed by 0 bases and the J gene end by 8 bases; junction bases not matched to a gene: 5. The CDR3 length is 16 residues. Germline V gene lookup returns CDR1 SGHRS and CDR2 YFSETQ. CDR3: CASSLAGTSGIDIQYF. DNA of the CDR3: TGCGCCAGCAGCTTGGCCGGGACTAGCGGGATCGACATTCAGTACTTC.

This clonotype was seen many times. The gene calls are TRBV2 and TRBJ1-1, with 8 bases aligning to TRBD1. V dropped 7 bases and J dropped 1; count of bases not matched to a gene: 11. Per the germline V gene, CDR1 is SNHLY and CDR2 is FYNNEI. The CDR3 has 16 amino acids. The CDR3 region has the DNA TGTGCCAGCACCGCTCGGGACAGGTGGAGGAACACTGAAGCTTTCTTT. Protein product: CASTARDRWRNTEAFF.

This clonotype was found many times. The V and J genes are TRBV28 and TRBJ1-1; TRBD1 agrees at 10 bases. This CDR3 is 16 amino acids long. After removal of 5 bases from V and 1 base from J, the junction contained 7 bases not matched to a gene. The V gene's germline CDR1 is MDHEN and CDR2 SYDVKM. CDR3 in DNA: TGTGCCAGCAGTACGACAGGGGGCTGGGGGAACACTGAAGCTTTCTTT. This codes for CASSTTGGWGNTEAFF.

The chain is built from TRBV7-2 and TRBJ2-4; the match to TRBD1 covers 11 bases. J gave up 6 bases and V 6 bases, and 7 bases lay outside the gene matches. The CDR3 totals 15 residues. Germline CDR1 SGHTA, CDR2 FQGNSA. CDR3 DNA sequence: TGTGCCAGCAGTTACGCCGGGACAGGGGGAAACATTCAGTACTTC. It specifies CASSYAGTGGNIQYF.

A few counts support this clonotype. The genes are TRBV12-3 or TRBV12-4 and TRBJ2-6, with D tentatively TRBD1 or TRBD2 (6 bases each). V lost 8 bases, J lost 0 bases, and 20 bases lay in between. The CDR3 runs to 18 residues. This CDR3 is CASSTVGGAPSGANVLTF. CDR3 DNA: TGTGCCAGCTCCACGGTCGGGGGCGCTCCCTCTGGGGCCAACGTCCTGACTTTC.

This clonotype has just one count. V usage is TRBV6-2 or TRBV6-3 and J usage is TRBJ2-7, with 12 bases aligning to TRBD2. From germline, CDR1 is MNHEY and CDR2 SVGEGT. The junction had 7 bases not matched to a gene; V was cut back by 4 bases and J by 3 bases. This CDR3 is 16 amino acids long. Here the CDR3 reads CASSFTTSGGNYEQYF. In DNA, the CDR3 is TGTGCCAGCAGTTTTACGACTAGCGGGGGAAACTACGAGCAGTACTTC.

V gene TRBV11-2 combines with J gene TRBJ2-2; no firm D call. Trimming stripped 4 bases from V and 7 bases from J, with 4 bases between. The CDR3 runs 11 residues. Germline values: CDR1 SGHAT, CDR2 FQNNGV. The CDR3 spells CASSYYGELFF. The CDR3 region has the DNA TGTGCCAGCAGCTATTACGGGGAGCTGTTTTTT.

This clonotype was picked up many times. The V gene is TRBV12-3 or TRBV12-4, the J gene TRBJ2-7; D is tentatively TRBD1 or TRBD2 (6 bases each). CDR3 length equals 15 residues. Trimming cost V 3 bases and J 2 bases, with 14 bases left between them. CDR3 coding DNA: TGTGCCAGCAGTTTCCTGGAGGGGGGTCCCTACGAGCAGTACTTC. This codes for CASSFLEGGPYEQYF.

The table lists this clonotype with a few counts. The V call is TRBV5-1, the J call TRBJ2-6; 7 bases match TRBD2. J gave up 0 bases and V 0 bases, and 15 bases lay outside the gene matches. Germline V gene sequence: CDR1 SGHRS, CDR2 YFSETQ. The CDR3 length is 21 residues. In DNA form, the CDR3 reads TGCGCCAGCAGCTTGGGGGGAGGGTCCAGCACTTATTTCTCTGGGGCCAACGTCCTGACTTTC. This sequence encodes CASSLGGGSSTYFSGANVLTF.

The rearrangement uses TRBV28 and TRBJ2-5; D might be TRBD2 (6 bases). Trimming removed 4 bases from V and 5 bases from J, with 14 bases in between. The length of the CDR3 is 14 residues. Germline assignment: CDR1 MDHEN and CDR2 SYDVKM. The CDR3 spells CASSSPLEGETQYF. CDR3 DNA: TGTGCCAGCAGTTCCCCCTTGGAGGGGGAGACCCAGTACTTC.